The 29 T cell receptor beta chains in this list originate from one sample, sequenced in a study of Ad26.COV2.S vaccination and SARS-CoV-2 variants. The protocol was immunoSEQ multiplex PCR, while the TCRdb copy is restricted to in-frame clones and leaves out a portion. The profile shows about half a million clones, 89% of them singletons. Treatment here: about 20 received Ad26.COV2.S at low or high dose, single or two shots; about 5 received placebo; per-sample allocation not given. Specimen acquisition occurred on day 63 following the initial vaccine or placebo injection. This material consisted of peripheral blood, taken in a trial of Ad26.COV2.S vaccine versus placebo. These receptors were taken from a person between 18 and 59 years old who received the Ad26.COV2.S COVID-19 vaccine or a placebo.

CDR3 sequence (DNA): TGTGCCAGCAGTTCCCATCCCCGGCAGGCAACTAATGAAAAACTGTTTTTT. Protein sequence: CASSSHPRQATNEKLFF. V is TRBV28 and J is TRBJ1-4, with no clear D. V was cut by 4 bases and J by 0 bases, with 15 bases left in between. Germline V CDR1 and CDR2: MDHEN, SYDVKM. The CDR3 is 17 amino acids.

There are a few counts of this clone. This rearrangement joins TRBV5-1 to TRBJ2-1; 9 nucleotides align to TRBD1. CDR3 size: 16 residues. The V gene end was trimmed by 4 bases and the J gene end by 1 base; junction bases not matched to a gene: 6. CDR1 and CDR2 from the germline V gene are SGHRS and YFSETQ. DNA of the CDR3: TGCGCCAGCAGCGTATCCGGGACAGGGTCCTACAATGAGCAGTTCTTC. This sequence encodes CASSVSGTGSYNEQFF.

The chain carries TRBV12-3 or TRBV12-4 and TRBJ1-5; D gene uncertain. V was trimmed by 5 bases and J by 4 bases, leaving 9 bases between them. This CDR3 is built from 13 residues. The CDR3, as DNA: TGTGCCAGCAGTCGTGCTTGGAATCAGCCCCAGCATTTT. Translated, it gives CASSRAWNQPQHF.

The V gene is TRBV7-9, the J gene TRBJ1-1; TRBD1 matches at 7 bases. Germline CDR1 is SEHNR and CDR2 is FQNEAQ (reference sequence). The junction had 5 bases not matched to a gene; V was cut back by 3 bases and J by 4 bases. The CDR3 is 14 amino acids. The chain's CDR3 is CASSFGQEGTEAFF. CDR3 in DNA: TGTGCCAGCAGCTTCGGACAGGAGGGCACTGAAGCTTTCTTT. The full variable domain, rest sourced from reference TRBV7-9 and TRBJ1-1, is DTGVSQNPRHKITKRGQNVTFRCDPISEHNRLYWYRQTLGQGPEFLTYFQNEAQLEKSRLLSDRFSAERPKGSFSTLEIQRTEQGDSAMYLCASSFGQEGTEAFFGQGTRLTVV.

The V and J genes are TRBV5-1 and TRBJ2-7; the match to TRBD1 covers 8 bases. The CDR3 runs to 20 residues. Trimming removed 0 bases from V and 3 bases from J; junction bases left unmatched: 20. Per germline, CDR1 SGHRS and CDR2 YFSETQ. The CDR3 is CASSLVSPKVSGTGVYEQYF. In DNA, the CDR3 is TGCGCCAGCAGCTTGGTCTCCCCTAAAGTCTCCGGGACAGGAGTCTACGAGCAGTACTTC.

In regard to this clone: The identical CDR3 is also encoded by other nucleotide sequences in the sample. The genes are TRBV7-2 and TRBJ2-2; D remains ambiguous. This CDR3 is built from 14 residues. Germline CDR1 is SGHTA and CDR2 is FQGNSA. V was pared by 2 bases and J by 1 base, with 5 bases between. The DNA for the CDR3 is TGTGCCAGCAGCTTAAGTAGGAACACCGGGGAGCTGTTTTTT. The encoded protein is CASSLSRNTGELFF.

The rearrangement uses TRBV30 and TRBJ1-2; D unclear. V shed 3 bases and J shed 8 bases, with 13 bases lying between them. The CDR3 loop spans 12 amino acids. Per germline, CDR1 GTSNPN and CDR2 SVGIG (reference sequence). CDR3 region: CAWRASARGYTF. The CDR3 DNA reads TGTGCCTGGAGGGCGTCAGCTAGAGGCTACACCTTC. The complete variable domain, with remaining parts taken from reference TRBV30 and TRBJ1-2, reads SQTIHQWPATLVQPVGSPLSLECTVEGTSNPNLYWYRQAAGRGLQLLFYSVGIGQISSEVPQNLSASRPQDRQFILSSKKLLLSDSGFYLCAWRASARGYTFGSGTRLTVV.

CDR3 nucleotide sequence: TGTGCCAGCAGTTTATTTACAGATACGCAGTATTTT. This codes for CASSLFTDTQYF. The V call is TRBV12-3 or TRBV12-4, the J call TRBJ2-3; D is unclear. CDR3 length: 12 residues. V shed 2 bases and J shed 3 bases, with 3 bases lying between them.

The chain employs TRBV18 and TRBJ2-7, with 8 bases that match TRBD2. Losses at the gene ends were 6 bases for V and 5 bases for J; bases not matched to a gene: 6. From germline, CDR1 is KGHSH and CDR2 LQKENI. The CDR3 contains 13 residues. CDR3 in amino acids: CASSAGGRNEQYF. The CDR3, as DNA: TGTGCCAGCTCCGCGGGAGGTAGGAACGAGCAGTACTTC.

This chain uses TRBV6-5 with TRBJ2-7; D might be TRBD1 (6 bases). The CDR3 has 15 amino acids. V was clipped by 6 bases and J by 2 bases, with 17 bases between them. The V gene's germline CDR1 is MNHEY and CDR2 SVGAGI. DNA for the CDR3: TGTGCCAGCAGCCGCGGTCCGGGACAAACCTACGAGCAGTACTTC. This encodes CASSRGPGQTYEQYF.

The genes are TRBV11-1 and TRBJ2-6; D call uncertain. V was cut by 3 bases and J by 0 bases, with 6 bases left in between. Germline-derived CDR1 and CDR2 are SGHAT and FQDESV (reference sequence). There are 15 residues in the CDR3. The CDR3 here is CASSFTDSGANVLTF. In DNA, the CDR3 is TGTGCCAGCAGCTTTACAGACTCTGGGGCCAACGTCCTGACTTTC.

The V call is TRBV14, the J call TRBJ2-7, with a tentative D call TRBD2 (6 bases). The germline V and J ends were trimmed by 0 bases and 1 base, with 10 bases remaining between them. This CDR3 is 15 amino acids long. Germline CDR1 reads SGHDN; CDR2 reads FVKESK. The CDR3 reads CASSQDWLASYEQYF. The CDR3 region has the DNA TGTGCCAGCAGCCAAGATTGGCTAGCGTCCTACGAGCAGTACTTC.

The chain employs TRBV7-6 and TRBJ1-3; D possibly corresponds to TRBD1 (6 bases). The CDR3 runs 13 residues. V was shortened by 3 bases and J by 8 bases, with 11 bases between the two germline ends. Germline CDR1 and CDR2: SGHVS and FNYEAQ. CDR3 DNA sequence: TGTGCCAGCAGCTTCGTACAGGGTGACACCATATATTTT. This sequence encodes CASSFVQGDTIYF.

This clone was found once. This sample also contains other DNA sequences that code for the same CDR3. The chain carries TRBV3-1 (or the pseudogene TRBV3-2) and TRBJ2-7; D is unresolved. Trimming stripped 1 base from V and 5 bases from J, with 3 bases between. CDR1 LGHDT and CDR2 YNNKEL come from the germline V gene (reference sequence). The CDR3 has 11 residues. The CDR3 DNA is TGTGCCAGCAGCCAAGTCAACGAGCAGTACTTC. Translating it yields CASSQVNEQYF.

J is TRBJ2-7 and V is TRBV30; 7 positions match TRBD1. Germline assignment: CDR1 GTSNPN and CDR2 SVGIG (reference sequence). This CDR3 has 15 amino acids. V trimming: 0 bases; J trimming: 0 bases; junction bases outside the gene matches: 5. CDR3 amino acids: CAWSVGTVDSYEQYF. The DNA for the CDR3 is TGTGCCTGGAGTGTCGGGACAGTAGACTCCTACGAGCAGTACTTC.

This clone was found once. The chain is built from TRBV25-1 and TRBJ1-2, with D unresolved. Germline CDR1 reads MGHDK; CDR2 reads SYGVNS. This CDR3 has 14 residues. V lost 4 bases to trimming and J lost 0 bases, with 9 bases between them. The CDR3 DNA reads TGTGCCAGCAGTGGAATGGGGACTAACTATGGCTACACCTTC. Amino acid sequence: CASSGMGTNYGYTF.

This sequence joins TRBV3-1 (or the pseudogene TRBV3-2) and TRBJ2-7; D unresolved. The germline V and J ends were trimmed by 5 bases and 0 bases, with 5 bases remaining between them. CDR3 size: 12 residues. Germline CDR1 reads LGHDT; CDR2 reads YNNKEL (reference sequence). CDR3: CASSVTSYEQYF. DNA of the CDR3: TGTGCCAGCAGCGTGACCTCCTACGAGCAGTACTTC.

The J gene is TRBJ1-4, the V gene TRBV30; maybe TRBD1 (5 bases). The CDR3 loop spans 10 amino acids. CDR1 GTSNPN and CDR2 SVGIG come from the germline V gene (reference sequence). Trimming took 5 bases from V and 8 from J, leaving 6 bases between them. CDR3 DNA sequence: TGTGCCTGGGGGACGGAAAAACTGTTTTTT. Amino acid sequence: CAWGTEKLFF.

This chain uses TRBV5-6 with TRBJ2-7; D could derive from TRBD1 or TRBD2 (5 bases each). Trimming cost V 2 bases and J 4 bases, with 10 bases left between them. The CDR3 loop spans 13 amino acids. The V gene's germline CDR1 is SGHDT and CDR2 YYEEEE. DNA for the CDR3: TGTGCCAGCAGCTTATGGGGGTTATACGAGCAGTACTTC. This translates into CASSLWGLYEQYF. Looking up the rest from reference TRBV5-6 and TRBJ2-7 gives the full variable domain: DAGVTQSPTHLIKTRGQQVTLRCSPKSGHDTVSWYQQALGQGPQFIFQYYEEEERQRGNFPDRFSGHQFPNYSSELNVNALLLGDSALYLCASSLWGLYEQYFGPGTRLTVT.

The CDR3 sequence is CSVLLGQGYEQYF. DNA for the CDR3: TGCAGCGTTCTGTTGGGACAGGGCTACGAGCAGTACTTC. The chain uses TRBV29-1 and TRBJ2-7; 9 bases match TRBD1. After removal of 5 bases from V and 3 bases from J, the junction contained 5 bases not matched to a gene. CDR1 and CDR2 from the germline V gene are SQVTM and ANQGSEA. The CDR3 is made up of 13 amino acids.

The rearrangement uses TRBV4-1 and TRBJ1-1, with a tentative D call TRBD1 (6 bases). CDR1 and CDR2 from the germline V gene are MGHRA and YSYEKL. V was pared by 0 bases and J by 10 bases, with 21 bases between. CDR3 length: 16 residues. The CDR3 nucleotides read TGCGCCAGCAGCCAAGACTGGGAGGGCAGGGGTCGTGTAGCTTTCTTT. Translation: CASSQDWEGRGRVAFF.

This clone has just one count. This chain uses TRBV7-3 with TRBJ2-3; 7 bases agree with TRBD2. With 5 bases clipped from V and 4 bases from J, the junction kept 12 bases outside the gene matches. This CDR3 region has 16 residues. The germline gives CDR1 SGHTA, CDR2 FQGTGA. CDR3 loop: CASSARLAGAADTQYF. The CDR3 nucleotides are TGTGCCAGCAGCGCCCGACTAGCCGGGGCGGCAGATACGCAGTATTTT.

This clone was recorded only once. This chain uses TRBV11-1 with TRBJ1-6; 9 bases align to TRBD1. V dropped 5 bases and J dropped 7; count of bases not matched to a gene: 6. CDR1 SGHAT and CDR2 FQDESV come from the germline V gene (reference sequence). The CDR3 covers 15 residues. CDR3 protein: CASSPGTGTNSPLHF. CDR3 in DNA: TGTGCCAGCAGCCCGGGGACAGGGACGAATTCACCCCTCCACTTT.

The rearrangement uses TRBV11-2 and TRBJ1-3; a possible D gene is TRBD1 (5 bases). The germline V gene encodes CDR1 SGHAT and CDR2 FQNNGV. The CDR3 loop spans 13 amino acids. The V and J ends lost 6 bases and 4 bases respectively, with 10 bases between them. The CDR3 DNA sequence: TGTGCCAGCAGTTCAGGGCTCGGAAACACCATATATTTT. This translates into CASSSGLGNTIYF.

The gene calls are TRBV28 and TRBJ2-7; 9 nucleotides align to TRBD1. Germline trimming cut 6 bases from V and 1 base from J; bases unmatched to any gene: 7. CDR3 length: 15 amino acids. Germline V CDR1 and CDR2: MDHEN, SYDVKM. In DNA form, the CDR3 reads TGTGCCAGCAGGTCACAGGGGGCGCCTTCCTACGAGCAGTACTTC. Amino acids: CASRSQGAPSYEQYF.

The chain combines TRBV5-1 with TRBJ2-7; 9 bases match TRBD2. The germline V gene has CDR1 SGHRS and CDR2 YFSETQ. The CDR3 is made up of 15 amino acids. J gave up 3 bases and V 3 bases, and 7 bases lay outside the gene matches. CDR3 sequence: CASSSTSGAIYEQYF. CDR3 nucleotides: TGCGCCAGCAGCTCGACTAGCGGAGCTATCTACGAGCAGTACTTC.

Written as DNA, the CDR3 is TGTGCCAGCAGCTTGAACGCAGGGGGCTCTCCACCCCTCCACTTT. Its translation is CASSLNAGGSPPLHF. The chain links TRBV5-4 to TRBJ1-6; 8 nucleotides line up with TRBD1. Trimming removed 1 base from V and 11 bases from J; junction bases left unmatched: 8. Per the germline V gene, CDR1 is SGHNT and CDR2 is YYREEE (reference sequence). The CDR3 spans 15 residues. The full variable domain, completed using reference TRBV5-4 and TRBJ1-6, is ETGVTQSPTHLIKTRGQQVTLRCSSQSGHNTVSWYQQALGQGPQFIFQYYREEENGRGNFPPRFSGLQFPNYSSELNVNALELDDSALYLCASSLNAGGSPPLHFGNGTRLTVT.

The rearrangement joins TRBV6-2 or TRBV6-3 to TRBJ2-7; 9 bases are shared with TRBD1. Germline-derived CDR1 and CDR2 are MNHEY and SVGEGT. Trimming at V came to 2 bases and at J to 2 bases, leaving 4 bases not matched to a gene. The CDR3 covers 15 residues. The CDR3: CASSYTGQGPYEQYF. CDR3 nucleotides: TGTGCCAGCAGTTACACGGGACAGGGTCCCTACGAGCAGTACTTC.

This chain connects TRBV14 to TRBJ1-3; perhaps TRBD1 as D (5 bases). The V and J ends lost 4 bases and 8 bases respectively, with 21 bases between them. Germline V CDR1 and CDR2: SGHDN, FVKESK. The CDR3 covers 16 residues. CDR3 DNA: TGTGCCAGCAGCCGGACCTTGGGACCTCTCGGAGACACCATATATTTT. Its protein is CASSRTLGPLGDTIYF.